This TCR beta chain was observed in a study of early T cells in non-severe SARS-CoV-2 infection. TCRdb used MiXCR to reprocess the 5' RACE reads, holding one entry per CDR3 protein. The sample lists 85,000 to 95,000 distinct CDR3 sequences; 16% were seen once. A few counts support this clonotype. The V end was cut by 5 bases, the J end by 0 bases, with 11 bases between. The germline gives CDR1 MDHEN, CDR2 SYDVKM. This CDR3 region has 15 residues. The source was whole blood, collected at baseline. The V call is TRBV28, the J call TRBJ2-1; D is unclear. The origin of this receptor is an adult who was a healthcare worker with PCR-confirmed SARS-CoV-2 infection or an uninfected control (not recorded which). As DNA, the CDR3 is TGTGCCAGCAGTGCCGACCTGAGCTCCTACAATGAGCAGTTCTTC. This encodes CASSADLSSYNEQFF. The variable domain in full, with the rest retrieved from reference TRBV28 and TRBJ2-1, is DVKVTQSSRYLVKRTGEKVFLECVQDMDHENMFWYRQDPGLGLRLIYFSYDVKMKEKGDIPEGYSVSREKKERFSLILESASTNQTSMYLCASSADLSSYNEQFFGPGTRLTVL.